A selection of T cell receptor beta chains follows, all from one sample in a study of OX40 agonist ivuxolimab in advanced cancers. Produced via immunoSEQ multiplex PCR; TCRdb's table is partial and in-frame only. The sample records some 40,000 clones, about 90% being singletons. Source: CD4+ or CD8+ T cells sorted from blood, taken in a trial of the OX40 agonist ivuxolimab. The origin of the receptors is an adult with an advanced solid tumor such as melanoma, head and neck, liver or kidney cancer. Both conserved end residues are part of each CDR3. Fields, in order: D gene, V gene, J gene, clone size, CDR3 DNA, CDR3 protein. A D gene is named only where the DNA matches it firmly. Only part of the rows carry a size: once, few, many, or a class if the clone is expanded.

D: NA; V: TRBV27; J: TRBJ2-2; size: few; DNA: TGTGCCAGCAGCTCGGCGACCGGGGAGCTGTTTTTT; CDR3: CASSSATGELFF
D: NA; V: TRBV15; J: TRBJ2-6; size: NA; DNA: TGTGCCACCAGCTCCACGAAGGGGATATCCGGGGCCAACGTCCTGACTTTC; CDR3: CATSSTKGISGANVLTF
D: NA; V: TRBV6-5; J: TRBJ2-1; size: NA; DNA: TGTGCCAGCAGTTACCTGGGGCACTACAATGAGCAGTTCTTC; CDR3: CASSYLGHYNEQFF
D: NA; V: TRBV19; J: TRBJ1-1; size: NA; DNA: TGTGCCAGTAACTGGCACACTGAAGCTTTCTTT; CDR3: CASNWHTEAFF
D: NA; V: TRBV2; J: TRBJ2-3; size: NA; DNA: TGTGCCAGCACCAAGACTAGTCCGGCTACGCAGTATTTT; CDR3: CASTKTSPATQYF
D: NA; V: TRBV7-2; J: TRBJ2-7; size: NA; DNA: TGTGCCAGCAGCTTGAACACAGGGTTGCCCTACGAGCAGTACTTC; CDR3: CASSLNTGLPYEQYF
D: NA; V: TRBV9; J: TRBJ2-3; size: once; DNA: TGTGCCAGCAGCGTATACGGGAGTCCAGCAGATACGCAGTATTTT; CDR3: CASSVYGSPADTQYF
D: TRBD2; V: TRBV6-1; J: TRBJ2-5; size: once; DNA: TGTGCCAGCAGTGACCTAGCGGGAGATCGGGAGACCCAGTACTTC; CDR3: CASSDLAGDRETQYF
D: NA; V: TRBV4-1; J: TRBJ1-1; size: NA; DNA: TGCGCCAGCAGCCGGGGGGCGGTTAACACTGAAGCTTTCTTT; CDR3: CASSRGAVNTEAFF
D: NA; V: TRBV7-3; J: TRBJ2-1; size: NA; DNA: TGTGCCAGCAGCTTAACACAGGCTGTCATCAATGAGCAGTTCTTC; CDR3: CASSLTQAVINEQFF
D: NA; V: TRBV7-9; J: TRBJ1-5; size: NA; DNA: TGTGCCAGCAGCTTTACCGGGGAGAATCAGCCCCAGCATTTT; CDR3: CASSFTGENQPQHF
D: TRBD2; V: TRBV27; J: TRBJ2-1; size: NA; DNA: TGTGCCAGCAGGCAACCGGGACTAGCGAGAAATGAGCAGTTCTTC; CDR3: CASRQPGLARNEQFF
D: NA; V: TRBV30; J: TRBJ1-2; size: medium-sized; DNA: TGTGCCTGGGGTGTTGGGGGCGCCTATGGCTACACCTTC; CDR3: CAWGVGGAYGYTF
D: TRBD1; V: TRBV19; J: TRBJ2-7; size: NA; DNA: TGTGCCAGTAGTATCCGGGACAGGTTCTCCTACGAGCAGTACTTC; CDR3: CASSIRDRFSYEQYF
D: TRBD1; V: TRBV5-4; J: TRBJ2-5; size: NA; DNA: TGTGCCAGCAGCTTTACGACAGGGGAGGTGGAGACCCAGTACTTC; CDR3: CASSFTTGEVETQYF
D: NA; V: TRBV19; J: TRBJ2-2; size: NA; DNA: TGTGCCAGTAGTGCGACAGAGAACACCGGGGAGCTGTTTTTT; CDR3: CASSATENTGELFF
D: TRBD1; V: TRBV10-3; J: TRBJ1-1; size: NA; DNA: TGTGCCATCGGACGGACAGGGTCTGAAGCTTTCTTT; CDR3: CAIGRTGSEAFF
D: TRBD2; V: TRBV7-9; J: TRBJ2-1; size: NA; DNA: TGTGCCAGCAGCTTACATCAACTAGCGGGAGGGCCTAGGGGTGAGCAGTTCTTC; CDR3: CASSLHQLAGGPRGEQFF
D: TRBD2; V: TRBV27; J: TRBJ2-7; size: NA; DNA: TGTGCCAGCAGTTTAGCAGGGACTAGCGCCTACGAGCAGTACTTC; CDR3: CASSLAGTSAYEQYF
D: TRBD2; V: TRBV5-6; J: TRBJ2-3; size: NA; DNA: TGTGCCAGCAGCATCTGGGGAGCGGGACGGGCAGATACGCAGTATTTT; CDR3: CASSIWGAGRADTQYF
D: TRBD2; V: TRBV27; J: TRBJ2-7; size: NA; DNA: TGTGCCAGCACCATGATTGTGGGGACTAGCGGGATTCCCTACGAGCAGTACTTC; CDR3: CASTMIVGTSGIPYEQYF
D: TRBD2; V: TRBV6-5; J: TRBJ2-5; size: NA; DNA: TGTGCCAGCAGTTACCGTCTAGCGGGGGGGACCCAGTACTTC; CDR3: CASSYRLAGGTQYF